The clone carrying this T cell receptor (beta chain) was detected only a few times. Its specificity is not known. Within the sample, other DNA sequences also encode this same CDR3. Sorting that relied on CD45RO/CCR7/CD25/CD127/CD95/CD27 yielded CD4+ naive, central memory, regulatory and stem cell-like memory cells. This sample was taken from a study of beta chain features in type 1 diabetes. Broader study findings: Type 1 diabetes patients had moderately but significantly shorter TCRB CDR3s in all four CD4+ subsets. Shorter templates might be favored by PCR, and equally so in patients and in controls.

As every portion of the isolated RNA was reverse transcribed, the sequencing read expressed TCRB transcripts. Sequencing used immunoSEQ multiplex PCR; TCRdb keeps in-frame clones, though not all of them. The sample has around 340,000 clones, 8% seen once. This CDR3 spans 14 amino acids. With 7 bases removed from V and 0 bases from J, the gap between germline ends came to 11 bases. Germline CDR1 is SGHRS and CDR2 is YFSETQ. The V and J genes are TRBV5-1 and TRBJ1-3; TRBD1 is a possible D gene (5 bases). Material for sequencing was central memory CD4+ T cells from blood. The source of this sequence is a woman between 18 and 29 years old in good health. In nucleotides, the CDR3 is TGCGCCAGCCGGGACGGTGACTCTGGAAACACCATATATTTT. Its protein product is CASRDGDSGNTIYF.